The present T cell receptor beta chain was sequenced within a study of regulatory T cells in long-lasting Graves disease. Indicated time point: newly diagnosed GD, antithyroid drugs for less than 3 months. With RNA extracted from PBMCs as input, the TCR library was made. Researchers made TCR beta libraries by using iRepertoire HTBI primers and running Arm-PCR on CDR3 regions. One entry per CDR3 protein results from TCRdb running MiXCR on the multiplex PCR reads. Of about 320,000 distinct CDR3 sequences in the sample, about a sixth were seen once. Trimming cost V 2 bases and J 6 bases, with 14 bases left between them. This CDR3 has 15 residues. This clonotype was picked up many times.

The genes are TRBV12-3 or TRBV12-4 and TRBJ2-1; D is uncertain. This receptor was identified in a female donor with Graves disease. Specimen: peripheral blood mononuclear cells (PBMCs), collected at new diagnosis, from a patient treated with antithyroid drugs. The CDR3 protein is CASSLQSGPLNEQFF. The CDR3, as DNA: TGTGCCAGCAGTTTACAATCAGGACCCCTCAATGAGCAGTTCTTC.